This is a list of T cell receptor beta chains from one sample in a study of regulatory T cells in long-lasting Graves disease. TCRdb re-analysed the multiplex PCR reads in MiXCR, keeping a single row per CDR3 protein. The sample gives a few hundred thousand distinct CDR3 sequences, around a quarter of which show up once; approximately 26% is in the top ten. The material was peripheral blood mononuclear cells (PBMCs), obtained when the disease was refractory, from a patient treated with antithyroid drugs. All receptors come from a female donor with Graves disease. CDR3s leave out the opening cysteine and the closing phenylalanine or tryptophan. Clone size is shown for a subset of rows, as once, few, many or a class of expanded clone.

clone size	V gene	J gene	CDR3 protein
few	TRBV7-2	TRBJ1-5	ASSLVDTANQPQH
.	TRBV3-1	TRBJ2-7	ASSQVGRSGSYEQY
.	TRBV5-1	TRBJ1-2	ASSLAAGSWYGYT
few	TRBV29-1	TRBJ2-7	SVEAGGALYEQY
few	TRBV20-1	TRBJ2-7	SAIPGTGGIRY
.	TRBV3-1	TRBJ1-4	ASSVRTYEKLF
.	TRBV28	TRBJ1-1	ASSSRDRGANTEAF
.	TRBV5-6	TRBJ2-7	ASSLVSGGREQY
.	TRBV12-3/TRBV12-4	TRBJ2-4	ASSFLAGGPNIQY
many	TRBV3-1	TRBJ1-2	ASSLATGVGYT
.	TRBV6-2/TRBV6-3	TRBJ1-1	ASSQAGTRMNTEAF
many	TRBV20-1	TRBJ1-1	SARPIQRAF
.	TRBV29-1	TRBJ1-4	SVSDNRGLVNEKLF
few	TRBV10-3	TRBJ2-1	AISASSGINEQF
few	TRBV9	TRBJ2-1	ASSLDVYNEQF
.	TRBV7-2	TRBJ1-5	AAGGGSNQPQH
few	TRBV9	TRBJ1-1	ASSVVRMNTEAF
many	TRBV11-2	TRBJ2-5	ASSFSGSLETQY
few	TRBV27	TRBJ2-7	ASRTNPRGEYEQY
.	TRBV7-9	TRBJ2-7	ASSQDGGSSHEQY
many	TRBV11-1	TRBJ1-2	ASSLGQGKDGYT
.	TRBV27	TRBJ1-1	ASSATGGGYTEAF
many	TRBV2	TRBJ1-4	ATEKAGDEKLF
.	TRBV7-6	TRBJ2-2	ASSLDPETANTGELF
few	TRBV3-1	TRBJ1-2	ASSQDSAQGYGYT
.	TRBV7-2	TRBJ2-7	ASSLVLYEQY
many	TRBV2	TRBJ2-7	ASSPGRSGYEQY
many	TRBV7-9	TRBJ2-7	ASSLFRDRIYEQY
.	TRBV19	TRBJ2-7	ASSIDPASSYEQY
.	TRBV7-6	TRBJ2-1	ASSLAEAESKNEQF
many	TRBV5-8	TRBJ2-5	ASSLDTQETQY
few	TRBV6-1	TRBJ1-5	ASSEGGGDQPQH
many	TRBV28	TRBJ1-1	ASSLWGKAF
few	TRBV14	TRBJ2-6	ASSVRRISGANVLT
few	TRBV7-2	TRBJ2-7	ASSLVSSGSSEQY
many	TRBV19	TRBJ2-5	ASKTTGNQETQY
few	TRBV12-3/TRBV12-4	TRBJ2-7	ASSLGGLTCEQY
few	TRBV6-1	TRBJ2-2	ASSASANTGELF
.	TRBV20-1	TRBJ2-3	SARKTSGSSPDTQY
.	TRBV7-2	TRBJ1-4	ASSLVLDRDEKLF
many	TRBV2	TRBJ2-7	ASRLGTVRTTYEQY
many	TRBV15	TRBJ1-4	ATSETGATNEKLF
many	TRBV10-3	TRBJ2-5	AISGQGANGETQY
few	TRBV2	TRBJ2-2	ASSDFTSGVNTGELF
many	TRBV20-1	TRBJ2-7	SASPGLAYYEQY
many	TRBV11-2	TRBJ2-5	ASSLRFGETQY
many	TRBV29-1	TRBJ2-5	SVRTRTQETQY
many	TRBV28	TRBJ2-7	ASSFGGNYEQY
few	TRBV5-1	TRBJ2-5	ASSPITGGKETQY
.	TRBV28	TRBJ2-3	ASSSEGEGGTDTQY
few	TRBV4-2	TRBJ2-5	ASSQVAADQETQY
many	TRBV28	TRBJ1-3	ASSSNTIY
.	TRBV11-1	TRBJ2-5	ASSRNLQETQY
.	TRBV29-1	TRBJ2-7	SVTRRDASSYEQY
many	TRBV30	TRBJ2-5	AWTAQETQY